This TCR beta chain appears in the sequencing data of a study of monozygotic twins with inflammatory bowel disease. Template-switch reactions added UMIs with a 6-nucleotide sample barcode. TCRdb re-analyzed the 5' RACE reads; it lists each CDR3 protein once, without DNA. The table for this sample gives hundreds of thousands of distinct CDR3 sequences. Comment on this clonotype: Its antigen is still unknown.

Findings and limits, study-wide: Among IBD patients, TCRbeta diversity (inverse Simpson) was lower than in healthy co-twins. Clonotypes shared with others were fewer in IBD patients than in healthy twins, especially with disease activity. A single strong IBD-associated signal or clonotype was not supported by the findings.

The CDR3 runs to 17 residues. Germline assignment: CDR1 SGHRS and CDR2 YFSETQ. This receptor was taken from a human donor with ulcerative colitis or Crohn's disease, or a healthy co-twin of an affected twin (not recorded which). The sequencing input was blood. The chain carries TRBV5-1 and TRBJ1-1; the TCRdb D gene call, TRBD1, has no DNA to confirm it. The CDR3 sequence is CASSFLGQGGRNTEAFF.